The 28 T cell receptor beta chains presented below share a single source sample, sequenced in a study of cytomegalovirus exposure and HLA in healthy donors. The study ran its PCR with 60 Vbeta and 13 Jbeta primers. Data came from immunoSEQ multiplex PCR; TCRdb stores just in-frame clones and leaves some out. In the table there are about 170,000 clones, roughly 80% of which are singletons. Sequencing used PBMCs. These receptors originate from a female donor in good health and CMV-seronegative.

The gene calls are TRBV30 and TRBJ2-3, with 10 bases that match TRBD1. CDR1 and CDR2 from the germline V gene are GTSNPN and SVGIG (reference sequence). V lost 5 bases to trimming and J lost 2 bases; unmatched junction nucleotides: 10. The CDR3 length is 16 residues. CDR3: CAWALGTGDFTDTQYF. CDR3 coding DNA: TGTGCCTGGGCTCTCGGGACAGGGGACTTCACAGATACGCAGTATTTT.

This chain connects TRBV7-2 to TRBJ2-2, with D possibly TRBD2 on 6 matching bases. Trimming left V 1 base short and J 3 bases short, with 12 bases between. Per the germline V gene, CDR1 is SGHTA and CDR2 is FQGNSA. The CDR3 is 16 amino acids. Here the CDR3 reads CASSLEAGRYTGELFF. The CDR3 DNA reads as TGTGCCAGCAGCTTAGAGGCGGGACGGTACACCGGGGAGCTGTTTTTT.

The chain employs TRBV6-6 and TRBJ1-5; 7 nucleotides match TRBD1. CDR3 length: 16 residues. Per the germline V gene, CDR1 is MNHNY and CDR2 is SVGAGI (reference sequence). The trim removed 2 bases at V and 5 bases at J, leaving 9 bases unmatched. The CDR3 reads CASSYPRQGIDQPQHF. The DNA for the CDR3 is TGTGCCAGCAGTTACCCTAGACAGGGAATTGATCAGCCCCAGCATTTT.

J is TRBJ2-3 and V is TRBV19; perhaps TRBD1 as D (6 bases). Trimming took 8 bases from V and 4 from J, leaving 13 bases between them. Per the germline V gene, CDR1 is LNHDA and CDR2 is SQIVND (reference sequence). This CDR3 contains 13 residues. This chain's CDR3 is CASGLGASDTQYF. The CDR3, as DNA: TGTGCCAGTGGATTGGGGGCTTCAGATACGCAGTATTTT.

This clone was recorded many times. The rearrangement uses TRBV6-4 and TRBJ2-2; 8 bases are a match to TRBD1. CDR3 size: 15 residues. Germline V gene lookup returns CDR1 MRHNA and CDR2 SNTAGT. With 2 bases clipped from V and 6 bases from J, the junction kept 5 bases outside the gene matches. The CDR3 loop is CASSDTTGEAGELFF. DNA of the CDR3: TGTGCCAGCAGTGACACGACAGGGGAGGCCGGGGAGCTGTTTTTT.

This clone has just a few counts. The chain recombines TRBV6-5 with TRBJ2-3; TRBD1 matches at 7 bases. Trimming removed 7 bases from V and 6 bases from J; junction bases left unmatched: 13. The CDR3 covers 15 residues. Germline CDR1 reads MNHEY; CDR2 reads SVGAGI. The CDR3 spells CASTQPGLRGDTQYF. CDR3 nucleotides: TGTGCCAGCACCCAACCCGGACTCAGGGGGGATACGCAGTATTTT.

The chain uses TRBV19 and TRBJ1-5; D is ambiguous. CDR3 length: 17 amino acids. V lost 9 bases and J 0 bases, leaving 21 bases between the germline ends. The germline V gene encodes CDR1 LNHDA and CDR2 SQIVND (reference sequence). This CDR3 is CASLLRAGVNSNQPQHF. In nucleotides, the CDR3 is TGTGCCAGCCTCTTGCGGGCAGGAGTTAATAGCAATCAGCCCCAGCATTTT.

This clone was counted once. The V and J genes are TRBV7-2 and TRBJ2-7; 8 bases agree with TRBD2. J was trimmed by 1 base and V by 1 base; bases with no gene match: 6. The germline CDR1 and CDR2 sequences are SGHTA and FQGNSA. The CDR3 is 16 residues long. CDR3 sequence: CASSLGTGTSSYEQYF. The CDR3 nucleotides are TGTGCCAGCAGCTTAGGCACCGGGACTAGTTCCTACGAGCAGTACTTC. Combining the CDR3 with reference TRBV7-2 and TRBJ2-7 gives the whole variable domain GAGVSQSPSNKVTEKGKDVELRCDPISGHTALYWYRQSLGQGLEFLIYFQGNSAPDKSGLPSDRFSAERTGGSVSTLTIQRTQQEDSAVYLCASSLGTGTSSYEQYFGPGTRLTVT.

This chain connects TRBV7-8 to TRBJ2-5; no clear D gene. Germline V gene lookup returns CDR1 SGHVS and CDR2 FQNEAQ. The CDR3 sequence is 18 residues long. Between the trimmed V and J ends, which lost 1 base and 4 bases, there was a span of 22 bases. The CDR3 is CASSLGFLSSRLRETQYF. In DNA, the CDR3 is TGTGCCAGCAGCTTAGGGTTCCTCAGTTCGCGGCTCAGAGAGACCCAGTACTTC.

This chain's CDR3 is CAWSQTGVTGELFF. The DNA of the CDR3 is TGTGCCTGGAGCCAGACAGGGGTCACCGGGGAGCTGTTTTTT. V and J are TRBV30 and TRBJ2-2; 8 bases align to TRBD1. CDR1 GTSNPN and CDR2 SVGIG come from the germline V gene (reference sequence). This CDR3 region has 14 residues. With V trimmed by 3 bases and J by 4 bases, 4 bases remained unmatched.

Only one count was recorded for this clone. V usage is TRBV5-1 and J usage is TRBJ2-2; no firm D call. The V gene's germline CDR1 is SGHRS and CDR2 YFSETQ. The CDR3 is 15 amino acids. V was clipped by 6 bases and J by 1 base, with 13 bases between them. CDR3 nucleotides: TGCGCCAGCATTAATGGCGGTCTGAACACCGGGGAGCTGTTTTTT. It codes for CASINGGLNTGELFF.

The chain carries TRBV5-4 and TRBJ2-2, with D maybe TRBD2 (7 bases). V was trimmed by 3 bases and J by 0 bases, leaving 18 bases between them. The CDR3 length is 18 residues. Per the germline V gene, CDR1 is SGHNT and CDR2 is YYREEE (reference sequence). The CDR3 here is CASSWDLGGGANTGELFF. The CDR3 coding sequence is TGTGCCAGCAGCTGGGACCTAGGCGGGGGCGCGAACACCGGGGAGCTGTTTTTT.

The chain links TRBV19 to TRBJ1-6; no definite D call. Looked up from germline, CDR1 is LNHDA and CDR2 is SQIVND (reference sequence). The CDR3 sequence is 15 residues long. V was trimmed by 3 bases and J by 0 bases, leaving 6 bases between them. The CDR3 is CASSMWSSYNSPLHF. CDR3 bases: TGTGCCAGTAGTATGTGGAGCTCCTATAATTCACCCCTCCACTTT.

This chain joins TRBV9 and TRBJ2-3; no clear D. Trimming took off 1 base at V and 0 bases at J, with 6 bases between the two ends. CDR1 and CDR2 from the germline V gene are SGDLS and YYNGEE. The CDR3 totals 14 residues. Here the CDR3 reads CASSVQSSTDTQYF. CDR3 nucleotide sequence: TGTGCCAGCAGCGTACAGTCGAGCACAGATACGCAGTATTTT.

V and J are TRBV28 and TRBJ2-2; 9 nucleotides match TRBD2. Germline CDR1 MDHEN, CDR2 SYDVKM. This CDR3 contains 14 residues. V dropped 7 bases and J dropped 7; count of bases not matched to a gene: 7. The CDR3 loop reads CASKEAGGHGELFF. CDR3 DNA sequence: TGTGCCAGCAAAGAAGCGGGGGGCCACGGGGAGCTGTTTTTT. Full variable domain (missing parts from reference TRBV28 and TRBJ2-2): DVKVTQSSRYLVKRTGEKVFLECVQDMDHENMFWYRQDPGLGLRLIYFSYDVKMKEKGDIPEGYSVSREKKERFSLILESASTNQTSMYLCASKEAGGHGELFFGEGSRLTVL.

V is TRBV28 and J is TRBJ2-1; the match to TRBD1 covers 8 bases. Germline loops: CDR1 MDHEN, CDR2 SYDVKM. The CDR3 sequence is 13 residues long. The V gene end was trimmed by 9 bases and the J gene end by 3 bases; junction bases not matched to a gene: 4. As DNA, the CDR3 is TGTGCCAGTAGTGGACAGGGCTACAATGAGCAGTTCTTC. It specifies CASSGQGYNEQFF.

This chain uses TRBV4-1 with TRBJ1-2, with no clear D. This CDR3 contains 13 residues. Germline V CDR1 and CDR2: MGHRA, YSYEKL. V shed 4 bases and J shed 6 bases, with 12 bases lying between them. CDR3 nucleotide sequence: TGCGCCAGCAGCCGCCGACCGGGAGATGGCTACACCTTC. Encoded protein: CASSRRPGDGYTF.

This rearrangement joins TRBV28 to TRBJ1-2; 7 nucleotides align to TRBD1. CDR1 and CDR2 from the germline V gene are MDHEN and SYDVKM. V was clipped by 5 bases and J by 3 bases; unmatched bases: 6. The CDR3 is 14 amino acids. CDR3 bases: TGTGCCAGCAGTACCTCGACAGGGTACTATGGCTACACCTTC. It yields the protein CASSTSTGYYGYTF.

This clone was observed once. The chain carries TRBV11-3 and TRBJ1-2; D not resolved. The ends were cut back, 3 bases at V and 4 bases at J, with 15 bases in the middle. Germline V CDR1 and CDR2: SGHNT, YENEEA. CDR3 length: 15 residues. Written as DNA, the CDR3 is TGTGCCAGCAGCTTTCACCAGACCCGAGGCTATGGCTACACCTTC. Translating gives CASSFHQTRGYGYTF.

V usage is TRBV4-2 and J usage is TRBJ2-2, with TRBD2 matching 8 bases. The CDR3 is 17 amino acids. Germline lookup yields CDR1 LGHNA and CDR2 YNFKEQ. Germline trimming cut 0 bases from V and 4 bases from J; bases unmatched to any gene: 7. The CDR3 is CASSQETGGGFTGELFF. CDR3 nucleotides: TGTGCCAGCAGCCAAGAAACGGGGGGGGGCTTCACCGGGGAGCTGTTTTTT.

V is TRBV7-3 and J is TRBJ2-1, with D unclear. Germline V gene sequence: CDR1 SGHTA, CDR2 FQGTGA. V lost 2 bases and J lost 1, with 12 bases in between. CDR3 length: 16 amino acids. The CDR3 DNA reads TGTGCCAGCAGCTTACGCGCACAGAGTTCCTACAATGAGCAGTTCTTC. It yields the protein CASSLRAQSSYNEQFF.

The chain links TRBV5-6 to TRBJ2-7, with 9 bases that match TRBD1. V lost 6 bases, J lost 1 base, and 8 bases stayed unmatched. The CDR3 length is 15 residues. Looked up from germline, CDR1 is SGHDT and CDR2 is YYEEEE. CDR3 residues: CASNPGTGTSYEQYF. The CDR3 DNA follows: TGTGCCAGCAACCCCGGGACAGGGACTTCCTACGAGCAGTACTTC.

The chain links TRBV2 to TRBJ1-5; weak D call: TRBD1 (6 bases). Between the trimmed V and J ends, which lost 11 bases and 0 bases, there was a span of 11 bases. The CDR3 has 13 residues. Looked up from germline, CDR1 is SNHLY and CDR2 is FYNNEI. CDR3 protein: CASGGASNQPQHF. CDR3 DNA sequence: TGTGCCTCTGGGGGGGCTAGCAATCAGCCCCAGCATTTT. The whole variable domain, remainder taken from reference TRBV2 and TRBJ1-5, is EPEVTQTPSHQVTQMGQEVILRCVPISNHLYFYWYRQILGQKVEFLVSFYNNEISEKSEIFDDQFSVERPDGSNFTLKIRSTKLEDSAMYFCASGGASNQPQHFGDGTRLSIL.

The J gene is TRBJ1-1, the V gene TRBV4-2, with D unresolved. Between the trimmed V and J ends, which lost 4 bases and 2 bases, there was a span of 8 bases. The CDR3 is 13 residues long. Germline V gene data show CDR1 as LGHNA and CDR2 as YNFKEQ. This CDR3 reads CASSLGRNTEAFF. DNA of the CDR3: TGTGCCAGCAGCCTGGGCCGAAACACTGAAGCTTTCTTT.

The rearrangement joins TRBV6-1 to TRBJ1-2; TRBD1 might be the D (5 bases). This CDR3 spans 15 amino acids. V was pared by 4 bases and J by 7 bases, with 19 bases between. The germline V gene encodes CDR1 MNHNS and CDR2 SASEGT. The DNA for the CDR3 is TGTGCCAGCAGTGGATACAGAGACATGGGGGGTGGCTACACCTTC. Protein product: CASSGYRDMGGGYTF.

The CDR3 coding sequence is TGTGCCAGCAGCATCCCATTCTACGAGCAGTACTTC. This encodes CASSIPFYEQYF. The chain employs TRBV28 and TRBJ2-7, with D uncertain. V lost 6 bases and J lost 3, with 9 bases in between. The CDR3 covers 12 residues. Germline V gene lookup returns CDR1 MDHEN and CDR2 SYDVKM.

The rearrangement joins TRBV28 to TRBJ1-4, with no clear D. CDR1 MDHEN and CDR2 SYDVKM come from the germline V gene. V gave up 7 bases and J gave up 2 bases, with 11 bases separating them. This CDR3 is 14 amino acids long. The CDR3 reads CASTLTSTNEKLFF. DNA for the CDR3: TGTGCCAGCACCCTGACAAGCACTAATGAAAAACTGTTTTTT.

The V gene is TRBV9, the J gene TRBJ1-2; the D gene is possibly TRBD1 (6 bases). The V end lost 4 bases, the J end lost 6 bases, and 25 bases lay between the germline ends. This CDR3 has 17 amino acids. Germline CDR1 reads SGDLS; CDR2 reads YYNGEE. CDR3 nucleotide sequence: TGTGCCAGCAGCCCGTTGACGGGACAATCTCCCGGGGATGGCTACACCTTC. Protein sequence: CASSPLTGQSPGDGYTF.